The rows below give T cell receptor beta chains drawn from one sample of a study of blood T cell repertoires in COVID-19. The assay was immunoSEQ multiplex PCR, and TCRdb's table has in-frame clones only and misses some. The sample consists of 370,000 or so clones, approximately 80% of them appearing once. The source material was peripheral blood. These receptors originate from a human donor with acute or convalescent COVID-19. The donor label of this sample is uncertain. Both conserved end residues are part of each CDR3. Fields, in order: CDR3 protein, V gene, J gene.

CDR3aa: CASSLDRGNQPQHF; v_gene: TRBV11-3; j_gene: TRBJ1-5
CDR3aa: CASSPWTGYGYTF; v_gene: TRBV7-9; j_gene: TRBJ1-2
CDR3aa: CASSQGQGREVFF; v_gene: TRBV5-8; j_gene: TRBJ1-1
CDR3aa: CASRDDREDRGYTF; v_gene: TRBV2; j_gene: TRBJ1-2
CDR3aa: CASSQGGLGGWETQYF; v_gene: TRBV4-2; j_gene: TRBJ2-5
CDR3aa: CSVEKGFKFF; v_gene: TRBV29-1; j_gene: TRBJ2-1
CDR3aa: CASSPSGQGNGELFF; v_gene: TRBV7-7; j_gene: TRBJ2-2
CDR3aa: CASSTEDRVADTQYF; v_gene: TRBV13; j_gene: TRBJ2-3
CDR3aa: CASSLTGIGETQYF; v_gene: TRBV5-1; j_gene: TRBJ2-5
CDR3aa: CASLGQGLMGEKLFF; v_gene: TRBV2; j_gene: TRBJ1-4
CDR3aa: CASRGEGPYEQYF; v_gene: TRBV10-2; j_gene: TRBJ2-7
CDR3aa: CASSTLSSSYEQYF; v_gene: TRBV11-2; j_gene: TRBJ2-7
CDR3aa: CASSTRQPNYGYTF; v_gene: TRBV19; j_gene: TRBJ1-2
CDR3aa: CASSLGQGTGGYTF; v_gene: TRBV27; j_gene: TRBJ1-2
CDR3aa: CATSSRTGSYEQYF; v_gene: TRBV15; j_gene: TRBJ2-7
CDR3aa: CASSYVDSDNSPLHF; v_gene: TRBV7-9; j_gene: TRBJ1-6
CDR3aa: CASSAHSRGRGYNEQFF; v_gene: TRBV6-1; j_gene: TRBJ2-1
CDR3aa: CSVAQGAEKLFF; v_gene: TRBV29-1; j_gene: TRBJ1-4
CDR3aa: CASSPGGRINSNTGELFF; v_gene: TRBV5-1; j_gene: TRBJ2-2
CDR3aa: CASQDNQPQHF; v_gene: TRBV21-1; j_gene: TRBJ1-5
CDR3aa: CALGRAYGYTF; v_gene: TRBV12-3/TRBV12-4; j_gene: TRBJ1-2
CDR3aa: CSVITGASGYTF; v_gene: TRBV29-1; j_gene: TRBJ1-2
CDR3aa: CASSLGRLGTQYF; v_gene: TRBV6-5; j_gene: TRBJ2-5
CDR3aa: CGLQQNSIPVPGYTF; v_gene: TRBV27; j_gene: TRBJ1-2
CDR3aa: CASSAEEGAHEKLFF; v_gene: TRBV2; j_gene: TRBJ1-4
CDR3aa: CASSLGSGTSVGEQYF; v_gene: TRBV5-1; j_gene: TRBJ2-7
CDR3aa: CSASPGGYTF; v_gene: TRBV20-1; j_gene: TRBJ1-2